This T cell receptor (beta chain) is drawn from a study of blood T cells in healthy people across ages. Combining a sample-barcoded 5' primer with a J-beta primer mix, a second PCR ran for about 6 to 11 cycles. TCRdb redid the calling of the 5' RACE reads with MiXCR, one entry per CDR3 protein. The data contain 600,000 to 650,000 distinct CDR3 sequences, approximately 59% of them seen just once; the ten biggest clones take up more than 35%. Sequenced input: blood. The source of this sequence is a man aged 60 to 75 in good health.

The CDR3 nucleotides are TGCAGTGCTAGAGGGACAGGGGCCGGCAGCTCCTACGAGCAGTACTTC. It specifies CSARGTGAGSSYEQYF. The rearrangement uses TRBV20-1 and TRBJ2-7; TRBD1 matches at 9 bases. This CDR3 spans 16 amino acids. CDR1 is DFQATT, CDR2 SNEGSKA, per germline (reference sequence). The V gene end was trimmed by 1 base and the J gene end by 0 bases; junction bases not matched to a gene: 7.